The source of this T cell receptor beta chain is a study of blood T cell repertoires in COVID-19. The method was immunoSEQ multiplex PCR; TCRdb's version includes in-frame clones alone and lacks a portion of them. The data show tens of thousands of clones, with 75% to 85% seen just once and about 16% held by the top ten. The sequence derives from a human donor in a cohort sampled during active COVID-19. Specimen: peripheral blood.

As DNA, the CDR3 is TGTGCCAGCAGCAGGGGGGTTGGGGGCAGACTAGCGGGAGTGTACGAGCAGTACTTC. Protein sequence: CASSRGVGGRLAGVYEQYF. The V and J genes are TRBV7-8 and TRBJ2-7; TRBD2 matches 12 bases. The germline CDR1 and CDR2 sequences are SGHVS and FQNEAQ. This CDR3 spans 19 amino acids. V lost 5 bases, J lost 4 bases, and 18 bases stayed unmatched.